Listed here are 27 T cell receptor beta chains from one sample, sequenced in a study of cytomegalovirus exposure and HLA in healthy donors. Primers for the PCR totalled 60 Vbeta and 13 Jbeta. Repertoires were generated with immunoSEQ multiplex PCR, while TCRdb's copy carries only in-frame clones and drops some. The sample lists about 180,000 clones, approximately 80% seen once, with about 1.3% in the top ten. Sequenced material: PBMCs. These receptors all come from a girl under 18 in good health and CMV-seropositive.

This CDR3 is CASSPGQHSGNTIYF. CDR3 nucleotide sequence: TGTGCCAGCTCACCAGGACAGCACTCTGGAAACACCATATATTTT. This sequence joins TRBV18 and TRBJ1-3; D may be TRBD1 (6 bases). This CDR3 region has 15 residues. V was pared by 2 bases and J by 0 bases, with 8 bases between. Germline V gives CDR1 KGHSH, CDR2 LQKENI.

In this sample, this clone turned up a few times. V gene TRBV6-6 combines with J gene TRBJ1-5; D may be TRBD1 (5 bases). Germline CDR1 is MNHNY and CDR2 is SVGAGI (reference sequence). The V and J ends lost 6 bases and 8 bases respectively, with 14 bases between them. The CDR3 is 13 residues long. The chain's CDR3 is CASSLGPPKPQHF. The CDR3 DNA reads TGTGCCAGCAGCCTGGGGCCCCCAAAGCCCCAGCATTTT.

V is TRBV6-5 and J is TRBJ2-7; 9 nucleotides align to TRBD1. The germline gives CDR1 MNHEY, CDR2 SVGAGI. The CDR3 covers 15 residues. The V gene end was trimmed by 0 bases and the J gene end by 5 bases; junction bases not matched to a gene: 5. The CDR3 sequence is CASSYSDRGLDEQYF. CDR3 DNA sequence: TGTGCCAGCAGTTACTCGGACAGGGGCCTTGACGAGCAGTACTTC.

V is TRBV5-1 and J is TRBJ2-1, with TRBD2 matching 8 bases. The V gene's germline CDR1 is SGHRS and CDR2 YFSETQ. Trimming took 2 bases from V and 1 from J; bases not matched to a gene: 8. CDR3 length: 17 amino acids. CDR3 residues: CASSLTKRERSYNEQFF. DNA for the CDR3: TGCGCCAGCAGCTTAACAAAGCGGGAGAGATCCTACAATGAGCAGTTCTTC. Together with reference TRBV5-1 and TRBJ2-1, the CDR3 gives the full variable domain: KAGVTQTPRYLIKTRGQQVTLSCSPISGHRSVSWYQQTPGQGLQFLFEYFSETQRNKGNFPGRFSGRQFSNSRSEMNVSTLELGDSALYLCASSLTKRERSYNEQFFGPGTRLTVL.

The chain is built from TRBV4-3 and TRBJ1-2; D remains unclear. In germline, CDR1 is LGHNA, CDR2 YSLEER. V dropped 1 base and J dropped 7 bases, with 13 bases sitting between them. The CDR3 has 14 residues. CDR3: CASSQVSEAAGYTF. The CDR3 DNA reads TGCGCCAGCAGCCAAGTTTCCGAGGCGGCTGGCTACACCTTC.

V gene TRBV6-5 combines with J gene TRBJ2-7, with D hard to call. The CDR3 length is 12 residues. The V gene lost 4 bases and the J gene lost 3 bases, with 7 bases spanning the gap. The V gene's germline CDR1 is MNHEY and CDR2 SVGAGI. This CDR3 reads CASSSGLYEQYF. The CDR3 coding sequence is TGTGCCAGCAGTTCAGGCCTCTACGAGCAGTACTTC.

In DNA, the CDR3 is TGCGCCAGCAGCGCTCAGGGAGCCAAAAACATTCAGTACTTC. It translates to CASSAQGAKNIQYF. The chain recombines TRBV5-1 with TRBJ2-4, with D maybe TRBD1 (5 bases). The CDR3 totals 14 residues. Germline CDR1 SGHRS, CDR2 YFSETQ. The V and J ends lost 4 bases and 0 bases respectively, with 8 bases between them.

This clone was observed a few times. The rearrangement uses TRBV7-2 and TRBJ2-5; D unresolved. Germline values: CDR1 SGHTA, CDR2 FQGNSA. CDR3 length: 14 amino acids. The V end was cut by 5 bases, the J end by 3 bases, with 13 bases between. The CDR3 DNA follows: TGTGCCAGCAGCGTGACTTTAACTGAAGAGACCCAGTACTTC. Encoded protein: CASSVTLTEETQYF.

The chain carries TRBV2 and TRBJ2-5; 9 positions match TRBD2. The CDR3 spans 16 residues. V lost 8 bases and J lost 5; bases outside the gene matches: 15. Germline CDR1 is SNHLY and CDR2 is FYNNEI. The CDR3, as DNA: TGTGCCAGCCGGCGGGAGGGGCACCTCTCAGGGGAGACCCAGTACTTC. This translates into CASRREGHLSGETQYF.

The chain has TRBV11-2 and TRBJ1-5; no firm D call. Per germline, CDR1 SGHAT and CDR2 FQNNGV. This CDR3 spans 14 amino acids. V lost 4 bases and J 5 bases, leaving 12 bases between the germline ends. The CDR3, as DNA: TGTGCCAGCAGCTCCCTGGCTCCAGATCAGCCCCAGCATTTT. Its translation is CASSSLAPDQPQHF.

The chain is built from TRBV2 and TRBJ2-5; 13 bases match TRBD2. The ends lost 6 bases at V and 4 bases at J; junction bases unmatched: 5. The CDR3 is 15 residues long. Germline V gives CDR1 SNHLY, CDR2 FYNNEI. Here the CDR3 DNA reads TGTGCCAGCAGCCCACTAGCGGGAGGGCTAGAGACCCAGTACTTC. Protein sequence: CASSPLAGGLETQYF.

The V and J genes are TRBV5-1 and TRBJ2-7, with 8 bases lining up with TRBD1. This CDR3 has 15 amino acids. CDR1 and CDR2 (germline): SGHRS, YFSETQ. V lost 1 base and J lost 2; bases outside the gene matches: 5. The CDR3, as DNA: TGCGCCAGCAGCTTGCAGACAGGGGTCACCTACGAGCAGTACTTC. Its translation: CASSLQTGVTYEQYF.

The chain combines TRBV5-1 with TRBJ1-1, with D possibly matching TRBD1 (6 bases). V lost 4 bases to trimming and J lost 0 bases, with 13 bases between them. CDR1 and CDR2 from the germline V gene are SGHRS and YFSETQ. The length of the CDR3 is 15 residues. The CDR3 coding sequence is TGCGCCAGCAGCCGAAACGGACAGTTGAACACTGAAGCTTTCTTT. The encoded protein is CASSRNGQLNTEAFF. The entire variable domain, with the rest obtained from reference TRBV5-1 and TRBJ1-1, is as follows: KAGVTQTPRYLIKTRGQQVTLSCSPISGHRSVSWYQQTPGQGLQFLFEYFSETQRNKGNFPGRFSGRQFSNSRSEMNVSTLELGDSALYLCASSRNGQLNTEAFFGQGTRLTVV.

The CDR3 DNA sequence: TGTGCCAGCAGTGATAAGACAGGAGCCCGGCCCCAGCATTTT. Its protein product is CASSDKTGARPQHF. J is TRBJ1-5 and V is TRBV25-1; tentative D call: TRBD1 (6 bases). The germline V gene encodes CDR1 MGHDK and CDR2 SYGVNS. This CDR3 is 14 amino acids long. V lost 3 bases to trimming and J lost 9 bases, with 15 bases between them.

Concerning this clone: The germline gene is not matched at one end of the junction; a read error may be the cause. The sample carries other DNA sequences with the same CDR3. This chain uses TRBV19 with TRBJ1-1; the match to TRBD1 covers 10 bases. The CDR3 totals 15 residues. Germline lookup yields CDR1 LNHDA and CDR2 SQIVND (reference sequence). This CDR3 is CASSIPGQGYTEAFF. CDR3 sequence (DNA): TGTGCCAGTAGTATTCCGGGACAGGGGTACACTGAAGCCTTCTTT. The full variable domain, rest sourced from reference TRBV19 and TRBJ1-1, is DGGITQSPKYLFRKEGQNVTLSCEQNLNHDAMYWYRQDPGQGLRLIYYSQIVNDFQKGDIAEGYSVSREKKESFPLTVTSAQKNPTAFYLCASSIPGQGYTEAFFGQGTRLTVV.

The count of this clone is one. V gene TRBV7-7 combines with J gene TRBJ2-3; 12 nucleotides match TRBD1. CDR3 size: 15 residues. Germline-derived CDR1 and CDR2 are SSHAT and FNYEAQ (reference sequence). With 5 bases clipped from V and 6 bases from J, the junction kept 6 bases outside the gene matches. The CDR3 coding sequence is TGTGCCAGCAGCCCAGGGACAGGGGGCGGGGATACGCAGTATTTT. Protein sequence: CASSPGTGGGDTQYF. Using reference TRBV7-7 and TRBJ2-3 for the parts outside the CDR3, the full variable domain is GAGVSQSPRYKVTKRGQDVTLRCDPISSHATLYWYQQALGQGPEFLTYFNYEAQPDKSGLPSDRFSAERPEGSISTLTIQRTEQRDSAMYRCASSPGTGGGDTQYFGPGTRLTVL.

This rearrangement joins TRBV29-1 to TRBJ2-1; the match to TRBD2 covers 7 bases. Germline loops: CDR1 SQVTM, CDR2 ANQGSEA. V trimming: 0 bases; J trimming: 6 bases; junction bases outside the gene matches: 8. The CDR3 spans 15 residues. As DNA, the CDR3 is TGCAGCGTTGAAGATCGGCAGGGAGGGGCCAATGAGCAGTTCTTC. This codes for CSVEDRQGGANEQFF.

V and J are TRBV11-2 and TRBJ2-3, with 12 positions matching TRBD2. Germline V gene data show CDR1 as SGHAT and CDR2 as FQNNGV. This CDR3 is built from 14 residues. Losses at the gene ends were 4 bases for V and 8 bases for J; bases not matched to a gene: 4. As DNA, the CDR3 is TGTGCCAGCAGCTCCCTAGCGGGAGGGGTTACGCAGTATTTT. This sequence encodes CASSSLAGGVTQYF.

V usage is TRBV9 and J usage is TRBJ2-3, with 7 bases matching TRBD2. The J segment lost 1 base and the V segment lost 4 bases, leaving 9 bases of the junction unmatched. CDR3 length equals 16 residues. In germline, CDR1 is SGDLS, CDR2 YYNGEE. The CDR3 sequence is CASSSQSAGGTDTQYF. The CDR3 DNA reads as TGTGCCAGCAGCTCTCAGTCGGCGGGAGGCACAGATACGCAGTATTTT. Full variable domain (outside the CDR3, taken from reference TRBV9 and TRBJ2-3): DSGVTQTPKHLITATGQRVTLRCSPRSGDLSVYWYQQSLDQGLQFLIQYYNGEERAKGNILERFSAQQFPDLHSELNLSSLELGDSALYFCASSSQSAGGTDTQYFGPGTRLTVL.

The chain uses TRBV5-1 and TRBJ2-1; 10 bases match TRBD2. Germline V gene lookup returns CDR1 SGHRS and CDR2 YFSETQ. This CDR3 contains 16 residues. Trimming removed 0 bases from V and 6 bases from J; junction bases left unmatched: 6. CDR3 nucleotides: TGCGCCAGCAGCTTGGAAGGGAGCGGGGGGGTCAATGAGCAGTTCTTC. Its translation: CASSLEGSGGVNEQFF.

The CDR3 here is CSVVGRSSYNEQFF. The CDR3 DNA is TGCAGCGTTGTTGGGAGGAGCTCCTACAATGAGCAGTTCTTC. The J gene is TRBJ2-1, the V gene TRBV29-1; possible D gene TRBD2, 6 bases. The CDR3 has 14 residues. The V end lost 4 bases, the J end lost 0 bases, and 10 bases lay between the germline ends. Per germline, CDR1 SQVTM and CDR2 ANQGSEA.

The CDR3 sequence is CASSPTLGDTPGLAGYEQYF. CDR3 sequence (DNA): TGTGCCAGCTCACCCACTTTAGGAGACACACCGGGACTAGCGGGCTACGAGCAGTACTTC. This sequence joins TRBV18 and TRBJ2-7, with 12 bases aligning to TRBD2. The germline V gene has CDR1 KGHSH and CDR2 LQKENI. The V segment lost 3 bases and the J segment 3 bases; nucleotides outside the gene matches: 18. The CDR3 is 20 residues long.

The chain employs TRBV19 and TRBJ2-7; the match to TRBD2 covers 8 bases. The CDR3 runs to 14 residues. Trimming cost V 5 bases and J 0 bases; bases outside gene matches: 3. CDR1 is LNHDA and CDR2 is SQIVND in the germline V gene (reference sequence). The CDR3: CASSASGSSYEQYF. CDR3 DNA: TGTGCCAGTAGTGCGAGCGGGAGCTCCTACGAGCAGTACTTC.

The rearrangement joins TRBV11-2 to TRBJ1-1, with 8 bases lining up with TRBD1. The length of the CDR3 is 15 residues. V shed 7 bases, J shed 1 base, and the junction held 8 bases outside the gene matches. CDR1 and CDR2 (germline): SGHAT, FQNNGV. The CDR3 nucleotides are TGTGCCAGCACCCCGACAGGGGCTGCGAACACTGAAGCTTTCTTT. Residues: CASTPTGAANTEAFF.

This clone is a singleton in its sample. The rearrangement uses TRBV7-6 and TRBJ2-1; 7 nucleotides match TRBD1. Germline V lookup: CDR1 SGHVS, CDR2 FNYEAQ. The CDR3 has 13 residues. Trimming at V came to 0 bases and at J to 10 bases, leaving 3 bases not matched to a gene. DNA for the CDR3: TGTGCCAGCAGCTTAGCACCGACAGGGGAGCAGTTCTTC. This gives the protein CASSLAPTGEQFF.

In its sample, this clone was seen once. The chain carries TRBV5-5 and TRBJ2-1; 9 nucleotides align to TRBD2. The CDR3 extends over 15 amino acids. J gave up 2 bases and V 0 bases, and 0 bases lay outside the gene matches. The germline V gene has CDR1 SGHKS and CDR2 YYEKEE (reference sequence). CDR3 region: CASSLGLAAYNEQFF. In DNA form, the CDR3 reads TGTGCCAGCAGCTTGGGACTAGCGGCCTACAATGAGCAGTTCTTC.

J is TRBJ1-5 and V is TRBV27, with 11 bases matching TRBD1. Germline V lookup: CDR1 MNHEY, CDR2 SMNVEV (reference sequence). CDR3 length: 16 amino acids. V trimming: 5 bases; J trimming: 8 bases; junction bases outside the gene matches: 11. The CDR3 loop is CASSATGQGAWEPQHF. In DNA, the CDR3 is TGTGCCAGCAGTGCCACTGGACAGGGGGCGTGGGAGCCCCAGCATTTT.